A single sample is the source of the 19 T cell receptor beta chains below, sequenced in a study of technical replicates of blood from four donors. The data were produced by immunoSEQ multiplex PCR, yet TCRdb's version contains in-frame clones alone and is incomplete. The data show tens of thousands of clones, 95% to 98% seen once. Input material: T cells isolated from PBMCs. These receptors were collected from a human donor in good health.

The DNA of the CDR3 is TGCGCCAGCAGCGCCCAGACAGGGCTGAATTACTTC. Encoded protein: CASSAQTGLNYF. The chain is built from TRBV5-1 and TRBJ2-7; the match to TRBD1 covers 7 bases. The junction had 11 bases not matched to a gene; V was cut back by 4 bases and J by 13 bases. CDR3 length equals 12 residues. Germline V gene lookup returns CDR1 SGHRS and CDR2 YFSETQ.

The chain carries TRBV9 and TRBJ1-1; no clear D gene. The V gene's germline CDR1 is SGDLS and CDR2 YYNGEE. Trimming took off 0 bases at V and 6 bases at J, with 15 bases between the two ends. The CDR3 length is 15 residues. CDR3 in amino acids: CASSVAIGISSEAFF. Here the CDR3 DNA reads TGTGCCAGCAGCGTAGCTATCGGGATCTCTTCTGAAGCTTTCTTT.

V and J are TRBV28 and TRBJ1-2; 11 bases align to TRBD1. The germline gives CDR1 MDHEN, CDR2 SYDVKM. Trimming cost V 8 bases and J 4 bases; bases outside gene matches: 6. The CDR3 length is 14 residues. The CDR3 reads CASGRTGGIYGYTF. As DNA, the CDR3 is TGTGCCAGCGGTCGGACAGGGGGCATCTATGGCTACACCTTC.

The CDR3 loop is CASSKTRGSSYEQYF. Here the CDR3 DNA reads TGCGCCAGCAGTAAAACTCGCGGGAGCTCCTACGAGCAGTACTTC. The chain is built from TRBV4-3 and TRBJ2-7; TRBD2 matches 7 bases. The J segment lost 0 bases and the V segment lost 6 bases, leaving 8 bases of the junction unmatched. In germline, CDR1 is LGHNA, CDR2 YSLEER. CDR3 length: 15 residues.

The V call is TRBV27, the J call TRBJ2-7, with 9 bases that match TRBD1. The germline V gene encodes CDR1 MNHEY and CDR2 SMNVEV (reference sequence). The CDR3 runs to 17 residues. J gave up 3 bases and V 7 bases, and 16 bases lay outside the gene matches. CDR3 nucleotide sequence: TGTGCCAGCACCCCCCCGGGTGGGGGACAGGGAGGCTACGAGCAGTACTTC. Amino acids: CASTPPGGGQGGYEQYF.

The genes are TRBV28 and TRBJ1-2, with D tentatively TRBD1 (5 bases). Between the trimmed V and J ends, which lost 7 bases and 6 bases, there was a span of 9 bases. The CDR3 loop spans 11 amino acids. Germline-derived CDR1 and CDR2 are MDHEN and SYDVKM. The CDR3: CASIGGDGYTF. CDR3 coding DNA: TGTGCCAGCATTGGAGGGGATGGCTACACCTTC.

This clone was observed a single time. The chain carries TRBV10-2 and TRBJ2-7; 10 bases are a match to TRBD2. Looked up from germline, CDR1 is WSHSY and CDR2 is SAAADI. With 2 bases clipped from V and 6 bases from J, the junction kept 16 bases outside the gene matches. This CDR3 spans 18 amino acids. The CDR3 region is CASSEGPAGGPYLGEQYF. DNA of the CDR3: TGCGCCAGCAGTGAGGGTCCAGCGGGAGGGCCATATCTAGGCGAGCAGTACTTC.

The gene calls are TRBV19 and TRBJ1-3, with a weak D call TRBD1 (5 bases). The CDR3 is 11 amino acids. Germline lookup yields CDR1 LNHDA and CDR2 SQIVND (reference sequence). V was pared by 7 bases and J by 16 bases, with 17 bases between. The DNA for the CDR3 is TGTGCCAGTAAGAGACAGAACCACTGCTATTTT. This sequence encodes CASKRQNHCYF. The entire variable domain, with the rest obtained from reference TRBV19 and TRBJ1-3, is as follows: DGGITQSPKYLFRKEGQNVTLSCEQNLNHDAMYWYRQDPGQGLRLIYYSQIVNDFQKGDIAEGYSVSREKKESFPLTVTSAQKNPTAFYLCASKRQNHCYFGEGSWLTVV.

The chain is built from TRBV30 and TRBJ1-1; D is possibly TRBD1 (5 bases). Germline-derived CDR1 and CDR2 are GTSNPN and SVGIG (reference sequence). Trimming left V 4 bases short and J 8 bases short, with 17 bases between. This CDR3 region has 13 residues. The CDR3: CAWTLNPGGEAFF. The CDR3 nucleotides are TGTGCCTGGACCTTAAACCCGGGGGGGGAAGCTTTCTTT.

The chain carries TRBV15 and TRBJ2-2, with a weak D call TRBD1 (6 bases). CDR1 LNHNV and CDR2 YYDKDF come from the germline V gene (reference sequence). Trimming took off 8 bases at V and 1 base at J, with 8 bases between the two ends. The CDR3 is made up of 13 amino acids. This CDR3 is CATGTKNTGELFF. CDR3 nucleotide sequence: TGTGCCACCGGGACAAAGAACACCGGGGAGCTGTTTTTT.

The sample holds one count of this clone. The chain recombines TRBV7-6 with TRBJ1-1; no firm D call. The V gene lost 6 bases and the J gene lost 1 base, with 15 bases spanning the gap. This CDR3 contains 15 residues. Germline values: CDR1 SGHVS, CDR2 FNYEAQ. The CDR3 DNA is TGTGCCAGCAGTTGGAGGGCGGAATGGAACACTGAAGCTTTCTTT. The encoded protein is CASSWRAEWNTEAFF.

The chain links TRBV28 to TRBJ2-1; D is uncertain. There are 14 residues in the CDR3. Germline V gives CDR1 MDHEN, CDR2 SYDVKM. V was pared by 2 bases and J by 2 bases, with 7 bases between. CDR3 bases: TGTGCCAGCAGTTTAGAGGTGCCCTACAATGAGCAGTTCTTC. This gives the protein CASSLEVPYNEQFF.

The chain carries TRBV7-8 and TRBJ1-4; 10 nucleotides line up with TRBD1. Germline-derived CDR1 and CDR2 are SGHVS and FQNEAQ. The junction had 10 bases not matched to a gene; V was cut back by 7 bases and J by 8 bases. This CDR3 contains 15 residues. In nucleotides, the CDR3 is TGTGCCAGCACCTTTTCCGGGACAGGGGTCGAAAAACTGTTTTTT. It translates to CASTFSGTGVEKLFF.

This rearrangement joins TRBV7-9 to TRBJ2-7; D might be TRBD1 (6 bases). V lost 6 bases and J 3 bases, leaving 15 bases between the germline ends. This CDR3 region has 14 residues. Germline assignment: CDR1 SEHNR and CDR2 FQNEAQ (reference sequence). CDR3 in amino acids: CASSFTGTFYEQYF. As DNA, the CDR3 is TGTGCCAGCAGTTTCACAGGGACGTTCTACGAGCAGTACTTC.

The chain combines TRBV19 with TRBJ1-5; the D gene is possibly TRBD1 (5 bases). The CDR3 sequence is 15 residues long. The V end was cut by 6 bases, the J end by 2 bases, with 14 bases between. CDR1 LNHDA and CDR2 SQIVND come from the germline V gene (reference sequence). The CDR3: CASRKTTGGNQPQHF. CDR3 DNA: TGTGCCAGTAGGAAGACCACAGGCGGCAATCAGCCCCAGCATTTT. The variable domain in full, completed from reference TRBV19 and TRBJ1-5, reads DGGITQSPKYLFRKEGQNVTLSCEQNLNHDAMYWYRQDPGQGLRLIYYSQIVNDFQKGDIAEGYSVSREKKESFPLTVTSAQKNPTAFYLCASRKTTGGNQPQHFGDGTRLSIL.

The chain is built from TRBV10-3 and TRBJ1-2; D remains unclear. The V end was cut by 10 bases, the J end by 4 bases, with 10 bases between. CDR3 length equals 11 residues. Germline CDR1 reads ENHRY; CDR2 reads SYGVKD. The CDR3 region has the DNA TGTGCCACCCAAGCCTCCTATGGCTACACCTTC. Translating gives CATQASYGYTF.

V gene TRBV11-3 combines with J gene TRBJ2-7, with D possibly TRBD1 on 6 matching bases. V was pared by 5 bases and J by 3 bases, with 14 bases between. The CDR3 extends over 14 amino acids. Germline V gene lookup returns CDR1 SGHNT and CDR2 YENEEA. The chain's CDR3 is CASSPLGTNYEQYF. In DNA form, the CDR3 reads TGTGCCAGCAGCCCCCTAGGGACAAACTACGAGCAGTACTTC. Looking up the rest from reference TRBV11-3 and TRBJ2-7 gives the full variable domain: EAGVVQSPRYKIIEKKQPVAFWCNPISGHNTLYWYLQNLGQGPELLIRYENEEAVDDSQLPKDRFSAERLKGVDSTLKIQPAELGDSAVYLCASSPLGTNYEQYFGPGTRLTVT.

The chain combines TRBV7-3 with TRBJ2-7, with TRBD2 matching 9 bases. The V gene's germline CDR1 is SGHTA and CDR2 FQGTGA. J was trimmed by 0 bases and V by 5 bases; bases with no gene match: 5. The CDR3 consists of 15 residues. The CDR3 DNA sequence: TGTGCCAGCAGCCTAGCGGGGTCACACTCCTACGAGCAGTACTTC. Amino acid sequence: CASSLAGSHSYEQYF.

This clone showed up just once. The V call is TRBV29-1, the J call TRBJ2-1; perhaps TRBD1 as D (5 bases). The CDR3 has 12 amino acids. V shed 4 bases and J shed 2 bases, with 6 bases lying between them. From germline, CDR1 is SQVTM and CDR2 ANQGSEA. The chain's CDR3 is CSVVTAYNEQFF. Here the CDR3 DNA reads TGCAGCGTTGTGACAGCCTACAATGAGCAGTTCTTC.